This TCR beta chain was recorded in a study of shared clonotypes between healthy human individuals. The V end was cut by 2 bases, the J end by 4 bases, with 3 bases between. The CDR3 extends over 12 amino acids. Germline V gene lookup returns CDR1 MDHEN and CDR2 SYDVKM. This clone was observed a few times. As yet, its antigen is unknown. Other DNA sequences from this sample encode an identical CDR3 as well. Study-level points and caveats: When compared with the clonotypes that were shared by all four sorted-subset donors, the non-shared clonotypes turned out to have lower generation probabilities.

Data came from immunoSEQ multiplex PCR; TCRdb stores just in-frame clones and leaves some out. The sample lists over a million clones; approximately 98% were seen once. The clonotype comes from a young man in good health. Specimen: naive CD4+ T cells sorted from blood. The subset: CD45RA+ positively selected. This chain joins TRBV28 and TRBJ1-5; the D is unclear. The CDR3 here is CASSLVNQPQHF. In nucleotides, the CDR3 is TGTGCCAGCAGTTTAGTGAATCAGCCCCAGCATTTT.